The sequence of this T cell receptor (beta chain) was determined in a study of technical replicates of blood from several donors. The protocol was immunoSEQ multiplex PCR, while the TCRdb copy is restricted to in-frame clones and leaves out a portion. Of tens of thousands of clones in the sample, 85% to 95% are singletons; the top ten hold less than 3.5%. This clone has just one count. CDR3 size: 14 residues. V was clipped by 6 bases and J by 4 bases; unmatched bases: 9. This clonotype was sampled from a human donor in good health. Some clones in this sample may be carry-over from other donors' samples. The V call is TRBV23-1, the J call TRBJ2-7, with TRBD1 matching 7 bases. TRBV23-1 is classed as an ORF, of uncertain function. The sample was PBMCs. CDR3 sequence (DNA): TGCGCCAGCAGCCCCGGGGTCAGGGGGTACGAGCAGTACTTC. It is translated as CASSPGVRGYEQYF.